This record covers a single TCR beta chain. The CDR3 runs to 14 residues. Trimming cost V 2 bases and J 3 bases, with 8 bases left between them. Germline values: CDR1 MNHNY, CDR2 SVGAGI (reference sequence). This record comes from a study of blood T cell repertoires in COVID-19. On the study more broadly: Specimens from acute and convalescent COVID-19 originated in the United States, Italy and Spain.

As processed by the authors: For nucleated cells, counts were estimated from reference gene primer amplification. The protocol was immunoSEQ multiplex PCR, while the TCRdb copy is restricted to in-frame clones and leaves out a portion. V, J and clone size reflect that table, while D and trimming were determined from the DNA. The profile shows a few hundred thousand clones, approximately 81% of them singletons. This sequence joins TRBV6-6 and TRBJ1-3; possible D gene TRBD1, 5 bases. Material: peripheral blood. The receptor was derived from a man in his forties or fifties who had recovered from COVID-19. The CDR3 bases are TGTGCCAGCAGTTACGGGGACTTTGGAAACACCATATATTTT. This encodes CASSYGDFGNTIYF.